A single T cell receptor (beta chain) is shown here with its context. Its antigen remains unknown. Primers for the PCR totalled 60 Vbeta and 13 Jbeta. Produced via immunoSEQ multiplex PCR; TCRdb's table is partial and in-frame only. This sample has 100,000 to 150,000 clones, with about 80% found just once. Germline CDR1 and CDR2: SGHVS and FQNEAQ. The CDR3 has 15 residues. The junction had 4 bases not matched to a gene; V was cut back by 6 bases and J by 4 bases. The sample originates from a study of cytomegalovirus exposure and HLA in healthy donors. Across the study: Unique TCRs numbering about 85 million, obtained from HLA-typed donors, made up an early data release.

Study observations and caveats: In an earlier analysis, about 87% or about 30%: the productive usage of most TCR beta V segments. A later analysis associated some 16,000 TCR beta sequences with HLA alleles at a 0.05 false discovery rate.

The chain links TRBV7-8 to TRBJ1-5, with 12 bases lining up with TRBD1. The TCR sequence derives from a woman in her thirties or forties in good health and CMV-seronegative. Sequenced input: PBMCs. CDR3 protein: CASSTGQGANQPQHF. CDR3 nucleotide sequence: TGTGCCAGCAGTACGGGACAGGGGGCTAATCAGCCCCAGCATTTT.